This record concerns one T cell receptor (beta chain) sequence. The antigen is undetermined. The entry originates in a study of OX40 agonist ivuxolimab in advanced cancers. In the study overall: Prior anti-PD-1, anti-PD-L1 or anti-CTLA-4 therapy was allowed; approximately 40% had some. Partial responses occurred in three patients (one hepatocellular carcinoma, two cutaneous melanoma). Study-wide points: CD8+ T cells showed, on average, more clonal expansion than CD4+ cells. With doses of 0.1-3.0 mg/kg, partial responders showed among the lowest clonal expansion.

V was clipped by 5 bases and J by 3 bases; unmatched bases: 7. The CDR3 consists of 15 residues. Per germline, CDR1 MNHEY and CDR2 SMNVEV (reference sequence). The table came from immunoSEQ multiplex PCR; TCRdb's copy has only in-frame clones and leaves some out. The sample carries roughly 42,000 clones, about nine tenths recorded once. The gene calls are TRBV27 and TRBJ2-7, with 10 bases aligning to TRBD2. This TCR derives from an adult with an advanced solid tumor such as melanoma, head and neck, liver or kidney cancer. The starting material was CD4+ or CD8+ T cells sorted from blood, obtained in a trial of the OX40 agonist ivuxolimab. The CDR3 reads CASSPRTSGGYEQYF. In DNA form, the CDR3 reads TGTGCCAGCAGTCCCCGGACTAGCGGCGGCTACGAGCAGTACTTC.